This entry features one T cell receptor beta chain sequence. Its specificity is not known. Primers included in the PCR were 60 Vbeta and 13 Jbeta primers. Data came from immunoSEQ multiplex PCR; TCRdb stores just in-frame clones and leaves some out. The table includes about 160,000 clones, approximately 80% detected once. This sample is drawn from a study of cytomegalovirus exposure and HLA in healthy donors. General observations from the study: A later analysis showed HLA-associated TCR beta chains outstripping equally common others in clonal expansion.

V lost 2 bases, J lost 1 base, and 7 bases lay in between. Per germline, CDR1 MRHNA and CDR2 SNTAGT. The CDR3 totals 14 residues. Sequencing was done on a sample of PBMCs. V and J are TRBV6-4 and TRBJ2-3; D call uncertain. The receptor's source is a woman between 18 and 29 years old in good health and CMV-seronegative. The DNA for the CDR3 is TGTGCCAGCAGTGACGGCAGCGGCACAGATACGCAGTATTTT. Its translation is CASSDGSGTDTQYF.